The 21 T cell receptor beta chains below all came from one sample that was sequenced in a study of blood T cells in healthy people across ages. A second PCR of about 6 to 11 cycles used a sample-barcoded 5' primer and a J-beta primer mix. Each CDR3 protein gets one entry after TCRdb re-called the 5' RACE reads with MiXCR. Of around 1.5 million distinct CDR3 sequences listed, almost 60% were seen once; the top ten hold under 8.5%. Sequences were obtained from blood. Every receptor here comes from a man aged 18 to 29 in good health.

This clonotype was seen a few times. The gene calls are TRBV10-3 and TRBJ1-1; D call uncertain. Germline V CDR1 and CDR2: ENHRY, SYGVKD. The V end lost 6 bases, the J end lost 0 bases, and 5 bases lay between the germline ends. The CDR3 is 12 amino acids. The CDR3 spells CAIRSMNTEAFF. The CDR3 DNA sequence: TGTGCCATCAGGAGCATGAACACTGAAGCTTTCTTT.

This rearrangement joins TRBV18 to TRBJ2-1; D gene uncertain. V was pared by 2 bases and J by 5 bases, with 16 bases between. The CDR3 totals 16 residues. Looked up from germline, CDR1 is KGHSH and CDR2 is LQKENI. The DNA of the CDR3 is TGTGCCAGCTCACCAAGTGGACCCGGACGTCACAATGAGCAGTTCTTC. Translation: CASSPSGPGRHNEQFF.

The gene calls are TRBV6-5 and TRBJ2-7; no definite D call. V lost 6 bases and J 0 bases, leaving 9 bases between the germline ends. The CDR3 runs 13 residues. Germline values: CDR1 MNHEY, CDR2 SVGAGI. The CDR3 protein is CASRRSTSYEQYF. Here the CDR3 DNA reads TGTGCCAGCAGGAGGAGCACCTCCTACGAGCAGTACTTC.

In regard to this clonotype: The junction departs from the called germline gene at one end, perhaps through a read error. This chain connects TRBV5-1 to TRBJ2-3, with 7 bases that match TRBD2. CDR3 length: 15 amino acids. CDR1 SGHRS and CDR2 YFSETQ come from the germline V gene. For the CDR3, the DNA is TGCGTCAGCAGCTTCGCTAGCGGCACAGGTGATACGCAGTATTTT. Its protein product is CVSSFASGTGDTQYF.

The chain employs TRBV10-3 and TRBJ2-3; 8 nucleotides line up with TRBD2. Germline V CDR1 and CDR2: ENHRY, SYGVKD. The CDR3 totals 14 residues. The V segment lost 6 bases and the J segment 4 bases; nucleotides outside the gene matches: 6. The CDR3 loop is CAISPRGGADTQYF. For the CDR3, the DNA is TGTGCCATCAGCCCCCGGGGGGGCGCAGATACGCAGTATTTT.

V gene TRBV25-1 combines with J gene TRBJ2-5; weak D call: TRBD1 (6 bases). The CDR3 contains 13 residues. Germline assignment: CDR1 MGHDK and CDR2 SYGVNS. Deletions cut 11 bases from V and 0 bases from J, with 13 bases between. The CDR3 loop reads CASQGPYQETQYF. The CDR3 nucleotides are TGTGCCTCACAGGGCCCGTACCAAGAGACCCAGTACTTC.

At least ten counts were recorded for this clonotype. V gene TRBV6-1 combines with J gene TRBJ1-4; D perhaps matches TRBD1 (5 bases). Looked up from germline, CDR1 is MNHNS and CDR2 is SASEGT. This CDR3 spans 16 amino acids. V was trimmed by 7 bases and J by 7 bases, leaving 22 bases between them. CDR3 loop: CASNERRRGFGEKLFF. The DNA of the CDR3 is TGTGCCAGCAACGAGAGACGTCGGGGCTTTGGTGAAAAACTGTTTTTT.

This chain links TRBV12-5 with TRBJ2-3, with TRBD2 as a possible D gene (5 bases). The germline gives CDR1 LGHNT, CDR2 FRNRAP. This CDR3 contains 13 residues. Trimming removed 4 bases from V and 6 bases from J, with 11 bases in between. The DNA of the CDR3 is TGTGCTAGTGGTTACGAGCGGACGGATACGCAGTATTTT. Translating it yields CASGYERTDTQYF.

This chain uses TRBV27 with TRBJ1-1, with D tentatively TRBD1 (5 bases). Trimming took off 7 bases at V and 4 bases at J, with 16 bases between the two ends. The CDR3 is 14 residues long. The germline CDR1 and CDR2 sequences are MNHEY and SMNVEV (reference sequence). CDR3 residues: CASKMQGSGTEAFF. The CDR3 DNA is TGTGCCAGCAAAATGCAGGGTTCCGGCACTGAAGCTTTCTTT.

As to this clonotype: A much more abundant neighbour one base away suggests this may be a read error. The chain employs TRBV10-3 and TRBJ2-7, with TRBD1 matching 8 bases. Germline-derived CDR1 and CDR2 are ENHRY and SYGVKD. This CDR3 spans 13 amino acids. Trimming took 2 bases from V and 4 from J; bases not matched to a gene: 1. This chain's CDR3 is CAISEGQGYEQYF. DNA of the CDR3: TGTGCCATCAGTGAGGGACAGGGTTACGAGCAGTACTTC.

This chain connects TRBV7-8 to TRBJ1-4; maybe TRBD1 (5 bases). The CDR3 length is 16 residues. V was clipped by 5 bases and J by 7 bases, with 20 bases between them. The germline gives CDR1 SGHVS, CDR2 FQNEAQ. Written as DNA, the CDR3 is TGTGCCAGCAGCCCCCGTAGGGACCTGGGGGGTGAAAAACTGTTTTTT. Amino acid sequence: CASSPRRDLGGEKLFF.

The CDR3 sequence is CASSSVDDTQYF. CDR3 DNA: TGTGCCAGCAGTAGCGTAGACGATACGCAGTATTTT. The J gene is TRBJ2-3, the V gene TRBV6-5; D remains unclear. Germline V gives CDR1 MNHEY, CDR2 SVGAGI. The CDR3 totals 12 residues. V lost 5 bases, J lost 6 bases, and 9 bases lay in between.

This clonotype was picked up a small number of times. The genes are TRBV7-9 and TRBJ2-4; weak D call: TRBD1 (6 bases). TRBJ2-7 matches the DNA end more closely, so the J call is doubtful. The CDR3 has 14 amino acids. CDR1 is SEHNR and CDR2 is FQNEAQ in the germline V gene (reference sequence). The CDR3 coding sequence is TGTGCCAGCGTAACCGGGACACCCAACCACGAGCAGTACTTC. Protein product: CASVTGTPNHEQYF.

The chain employs TRBV4-1 and TRBJ2-5; D remains unclear. CDR1 and CDR2 (germline): MGHRA, YSYEKL. The germline V and J ends were trimmed by 1 base and 5 bases, with 14 bases remaining between them. The CDR3 sequence is 15 residues long. Here the CDR3 reads CASSQVSPSRETQYF. In DNA, the CDR3 is TGCGCCAGCAGCCAAGTGAGTCCCAGTAGGGAGACCCAGTACTTC.

The V call is TRBV6-1, the J call TRBJ2-6, with 8 bases that match TRBD2. V shed 5 bases and J 2 bases; nucleotides not matched to a gene: 5. Germline CDR1 reads MNHNS; CDR2 reads SASEGT. The CDR3 has 16 amino acids. CDR3 coding DNA: TGTGCCAGCAGTCCAGCGGGAGTGACTGGGGCCAACGTCCTGACTTTC. This translates into CASSPAGVTGANVLTF.

This clonotype was counted only a few times. CDR3 residues: CASGGASGNEQYF. CDR3 nucleotide sequence: TGTGCCAGTGGCGGGGCTAGCGGGAACGAGCAGTACTTC. The chain is built from TRBV12-3 or TRBV12-4 and TRBJ2-5; 9 positions match TRBD2. TRBJ2-7 explains the end of the DNA better; the J call may be wrong. The CDR3 covers 13 residues.

The rearrangement joins TRBV27 to TRBJ2-3; perhaps TRBD2 as D (5 bases). Trimming removed 6 bases from V and 2 bases from J, with 9 bases in between. Germline CDR1 is MNHEY and CDR2 is SMNVEV (reference sequence). This CDR3 comprises 13 residues. In DNA, the CDR3 is TGTGCCAGCAGAGCGGTCTACACAGATACGCAGTATTTT. Its protein is CASRAVYTDTQYF.

The V gene is TRBV2, the J gene TRBJ1-2; no firm D call. Trimming pared 6 bases from V and 10 bases from J, leaving 15 bases between. The germline gives CDR1 SNHLY, CDR2 FYNNEI. The CDR3 consists of 12 residues. CDR3: CASSLTGVDYTF. CDR3 sequence (DNA): TGTGCCAGCAGCCTAACCGGGGTAGACTACACCTTC.

The rearrangement links TRBV7-2 to TRBJ2-1; 8 positions match TRBD2. V trimming: 5 bases; J trimming: 2 bases; junction bases outside the gene matches: 11. This CDR3 contains 17 residues. Germline CDR1 and CDR2: SGHTA and FQGNSA. The CDR3 protein is CASSRGMVAGTYNEQFF. For the CDR3, the DNA is TGTGCCAGCAGCCGGGGGATGGTAGCGGGAACCTACAATGAGCAGTTCTTC.

The chain recombines TRBV5-1 with TRBJ2-7; D uncertain. V was shortened by 2 bases and J by 4 bases, with 13 bases between the two germline ends. Germline V gene lookup returns CDR1 SGHRS and CDR2 YFSETQ. This CDR3 has 14 amino acids. For the CDR3, the DNA is TGCGCCAGCAGCTTAGGTGGGCAGAAATACGAGCAGTACTTC. The encoded protein is CASSLGGQKYEQYF. Drawing the rest from reference TRBV5-1 and TRBJ2-7, the complete variable domain is KAGVTQTPRYLIKTRGQQVTLSCSPISGHRSVSWYQQTPGQGLQFLFEYFSETQRNKGNFPGRFSGRQFSNSRSEMNVSTLELGDSALYLCASSLGGQKYEQYFGPGTRLTVT.

The gene calls are TRBV6-5 and TRBJ2-1; 12 nucleotides match TRBD2. The CDR3 runs to 14 residues. CDR1 MNHEY and CDR2 SVGAGI come from the germline V gene. The junction had 9 bases not matched to a gene; V was cut back by 6 bases and J by 12 bases. As DNA, the CDR3 is TGTGCCAGCAGCGGGACTAGCGGGTCTGGAAGGCAGTTCTTC. This encodes CASSGTSGSGRQFF.